This passage covers 2 T cell receptor beta chains from one sample sequenced in a study of cytomegalovirus exposure and HLA in healthy donors. The PCR made use of 60 Vbeta and 13 Jbeta primers. Sequencing used immunoSEQ multiplex PCR; TCRdb keeps in-frame clones, though not all of them. The sample carries hundreds of thousands of clones, 70% to 80% recorded once. Sequenced: PBMCs. These TCRs come from a woman in her fifties or sixties in good health and CMV-seropositive.

Only one count was recorded for this clone. The chain is built from TRBV7-2 and TRBJ2-2; 11 bases line up with TRBD2. The trim removed 1 base at V and 0 bases at J, leaving 7 bases unmatched. The CDR3 has 19 amino acids. The germline V gene has CDR1 SGHTA and CDR2 FQGNSA. The CDR3 coding sequence is TGTGCCAGCAGCTTAGATCCGGGACTAGCGGCTACGAACACCGGGGAGCTGTTTTTT. Residues: CASSLDPGLAATNTGELFF. The full variable domain, rest sourced from reference TRBV7-2 and TRBJ2-2, is GAGVSQSPSNKVTEKGKDVELRCDPISGHTALYWYRQSLGQGLEFLIYFQGNSAPDKSGLPSDRFSAERTGGSVSTLTIQRTQQEDSAVYLCASSLDPGLAATNTGELFFGEGSRLTVL.

J is TRBJ2-1 and V is TRBV7-8; TRBD2 is a possible D gene (6 bases). Germline V gives CDR1 SGHVS, CDR2 FQNEAQ. The ends were cut back, 4 bases at V and 4 bases at J, with 17 bases in the middle. The CDR3 contains 16 residues. In DNA form, the CDR3 reads TGTGCCAGCAGCTCCTATGGAGGGAGTAATTACAATGAGCAGTTCTTC. It is translated as CASSSYGGSNYNEQFF.